This entry lists 24 T cell receptor beta chains sequenced from one sample in a study of T cells in Graves' hyperthyroidism and ophthalmopathy. Template material for amplifying TCR beta CDR3 regions consisted of RNA transcripts. The HTBI primer set was used in a first-round RT-PCR of the TCR CDR3. TCRdb re-called the multiplex PCR reads through MiXCR, storing one row per CDR3 protein. The data contain approximately 510,000 distinct CDR3 sequences, about a fifth of them seen just once; the ten biggest clones take up roughly 29%. The sequencing sample was made of blood. These receptors were obtained from a man aged 18 to 29 with Graves' hyperthyroidism.

This clonotype was found many times. The V and J genes are TRBV6-2 or TRBV6-3 and TRBJ1-2; 9 bases are a match to TRBD1. The germline gives CDR1 MNHEY, CDR2 SVGEGT. V lost 7 bases, J lost 7 bases, and 16 bases stayed unmatched. The CDR3 loop spans 16 amino acids. The CDR3 loop reads CASTDPLGQGLSGYTF. CDR3 DNA: TGTGCCAGCACCGACCCTCTCGGACAGGGGCTGAGTGGCTACACCTTC.

This clonotype was detected many times. The gene calls are TRBV28 and TRBJ1-1; a possible D gene is TRBD1 (5 bases). Per the germline V gene, CDR1 is MDHEN and CDR2 is SYDVKM. V lost 2 bases, J lost 1 base, and 8 bases lay in between. This CDR3 spans 14 amino acids. In DNA form, the CDR3 reads TGTGCCAGCAGTTTACATACAGGGAACACTGAAGCTTTCTTT. It codes for CASSLHTGNTEAFF.

This clonotype has a count of ten or more. The chain employs TRBV28 and TRBJ1-1; D remains ambiguous. The CDR3 spans 14 residues. V shed 6 bases and J shed 5 bases, with 16 bases lying between them. Germline-derived CDR1 and CDR2 are MDHEN and SYDVKM. CDR3 loop: CASSPARFLTEAFF. In DNA, the CDR3 is TGTGCCAGCAGCCCAGCCAGGTTCTTAACTGAAGCTTTCTTT.

The chain joins TRBV24-1 to TRBJ2-5, with D perhaps matching TRBD1 or TRBD2 (5 bases each). Deletions cut 3 bases from V and 5 bases from J, with 15 bases between. Germline V gene data show CDR1 as KGHDR and CDR2 as SFDVKD. The CDR3 sequence is 15 residues long. The CDR3 is CATSDTGASGETQYF. The CDR3 nucleotides are TGTGCCACCAGTGATACCGGGGCCTCGGGGGAGACCCAGTACTTC.

This clonotype showed up many times. The genes are TRBV5-1 and TRBJ1-1; D is uncertain. The V end lost 0 bases, the J end lost 6 bases, and 21 bases lay between the germline ends. This CDR3 region has 17 residues. Germline CDR1 and CDR2: SGHRS and YFSETQ. CDR3 DNA sequence: TGCGCCAGCAGCTTGGCCCTGGGGTCGGTTAACCGGGCTGAAGCTTTCTTT. Its translation: CASSLALGSVNRAEAFF. The variable domain in full, completed from reference TRBV5-1 and TRBJ1-1, reads KAGVTQTPRYLIKTRGQQVTLSCSPISGHRSVSWYQQTPGQGLQFLFEYFSETQRNKGNFPGRFSGRQFSNSRSEMNVSTLELGDSALYLCASSLALGSVNRAEAFFGQGTRLTVV.

This clonotype was seen ten or more times. DNA for the CDR3: TGTGCCAGCAGTTTTTCGGGGGATAACACTGAAGCTTTCTTT. Encoded protein: CASSFSGDNTEAFF. The chain couples TRBV27 to TRBJ1-1, with D possibly TRBD1 on 5 matching bases. The ends were cut back, 3 bases at V and 2 bases at J, with 10 bases in the middle. This CDR3 is 14 amino acids long. Per germline, CDR1 MNHEY and CDR2 SMNVEV (reference sequence).

This clonotype came up many times. This sequence joins TRBV12-3 or TRBV12-4 and TRBJ2-2, with D possibly matching TRBD1 (5 bases). The ends were cut back, 5 bases at V and 4 bases at J, with 11 bases in the middle. This CDR3 region has 14 residues. The CDR3: CASSRERGTGELFF. In DNA form, the CDR3 reads TGTGCCAGCAGTAGGGAAAGGGGCACCGGGGAGCTGTTTTTT.

This clonotype was detected ten times or more. The CDR3 coding sequence is TGTGCCAGCAGTTCCTACTGGGTAGGGAACGGGCAGCCCCAGCATTTT. Encoded protein: CASSSYWVGNGQPQHF. This chain connects TRBV12-3 or TRBV12-4 to TRBJ1-5; no reliable D call. V lost 4 bases and J 7 bases, leaving 20 bases between the germline ends. The CDR3 length is 16 residues.

This clonotype has a count of ten or more. The chain couples TRBV12-3 or TRBV12-4 to TRBJ2-7; 11 bases agree with TRBD1. The V and J ends lost 5 bases and 0 bases, in that order; junction bases with no gene match: 9. CDR3 length: 17 residues. This CDR3 reads CASSARDRGSSSYEQYF. DNA of the CDR3: TGTGCCAGCAGTGCCCGGGACAGGGGGTCGAGCTCCTACGAGCAGTACTTC.

At least ten counts were recorded for this clonotype. This chain joins TRBV28 and TRBJ1-2; D uncertain. Germline loops: CDR1 MDHEN, CDR2 SYDVKM. Trimming removed 11 bases from V and 3 bases from J, with 16 bases in between. This CDR3 spans 13 amino acids. In DNA, the CDR3 is TGTGCCGCGCGCGACTTTGGCGACTATGGCTACACCTTC. It encodes CAARDFGDYGYTF.

This clonotype was observed at least ten times. This chain connects TRBV19 to TRBJ1-1, with D possibly TRBD1 on 5 matching bases. The V gene lost 7 bases and the J gene lost 1 base, with 16 bases spanning the gap. Germline CDR1 reads LNHDA; CDR2 reads SQIVND (reference sequence). The length of the CDR3 is 15 residues. The DNA of the CDR3 is TGTGCCAGTACTTCAGGGCGTCCATGGAACACTGAAGCTTTCTTT. Its protein product is CASTSGRPWNTEAFF.

The V gene is TRBV18, the J gene TRBJ1-5; 7 nucleotides agree with TRBD1. The germline V gene encodes CDR1 KGHSH and CDR2 LQKENI. V gave up 2 bases and J gave up 0 bases; unmatched junction bases: 13. The length of the CDR3 is 19 residues. The CDR3: CASSPKPVVQGHSNQPQHF. CDR3 sequence (DNA): TGTGCCAGCTCACCAAAACCTGTAGTACAGGGGCATAGCAATCAGCCCCAGCATTTT. Filled out from reference TRBV18 and TRBJ1-5, the complete variable domain reads NAGVMQNPRHLVRRRGQEARLRCSPMKGHSHVYWYRQLPEEGLKFMVYLQKENIIDESGMPKERFSAEFPKEGPSILRIQQVVRGDSAAYFCASSPKPVVQGHSNQPQHFGDGTRLSIL.

This clonotype was counted between two and nine times. Germline is not matched at one junction end, which may reflect a read error. The rearrangement links TRBV20-1 to TRBJ1-2; no clear D gene. The V gene's germline CDR1 is DFQATT and CDR2 SNEGSKA (reference sequence). The CDR3 contains 9 residues. In nucleotides, the CDR3 is TGCAGTGCGATCGGGCACGTCGGTTTC. It yields the protein CSAIGHVGF.

This chain uses TRBV12-3 or TRBV12-4 with TRBJ2-5; D is ambiguous. V lost 5 bases and J 1 base, leaving 5 bases between the germline ends. This CDR3 has 12 residues. The CDR3 DNA is TGTGCCAGCAGTGTTACCCAAGAGACCCAGTACTTC. Residues: CASSVTQETQYF.

This clonotype showed up many times. This rearrangement joins TRBV28 to TRBJ2-7, with D perhaps assigned TRBD1 or TRBD2 (6 bases each). The V gene lost 6 bases and the J gene lost 6 bases, with 12 bases spanning the gap. The CDR3 consists of 12 residues. Germline lookup yields CDR1 MDHEN and CDR2 SYDVKM. The CDR3 DNA follows: TGTGCCAGCAGCCTAGGGGGGTCCGAGCAGTACTTC. It codes for CASSLGGSEQYF.

The rearrangement uses TRBV24-1 and TRBJ2-5; no clear D gene. V was pared by 9 bases and J by 2 bases, with 9 bases between. The length of the CDR3 is 12 residues. Germline V gene sequence: CDR1 KGHDR, CDR2 SFDVKD. CDR3 loop: CATSHGQETQYF. CDR3 nucleotide sequence: TGTGCCACCTCACACGGACAAGAGACCCAGTACTTC.

This clonotype was found a few times. This may be a read error: a much more frequent sequence differs by one nucleotide. The chain uses TRBV7-8 and TRBJ2-2; tentatively, D is TRBD2 (5 bases). The CDR3 consists of 13 residues. Germline lookup yields CDR1 SGHVS and CDR2 FQNEAQ. The CDR3 here is CARTDANTGELLF. CDR3 bases: TGTGCCAGAACCGACGCGAACACCGGGGAGCTGTTGTTT.

This clonotype was seen at least ten times. The chain couples TRBV28 to TRBJ2-4; D possibly corresponds to TRBD2 (5 bases). Per germline, CDR1 MDHEN and CDR2 SYDVKM. This CDR3 has 14 amino acids. Trimming pared 5 bases from V and 7 bases from J, leaving 15 bases between. The CDR3 reads CASSDHPAGNIQYF. CDR3 coding DNA: TGTGCCAGCAGTGATCACCCCGCGGGCAACATTCAGTACTTC.

This chain uses TRBV10-3 with TRBJ2-1; the match to TRBD1 covers 10 bases. CDR1 and CDR2 (germline): ENHRY, SYGVKD. The CDR3 covers 15 residues. The V gene end was trimmed by 4 bases and the J gene end by 2 bases; junction bases not matched to a gene: 2. DNA of the CDR3: TGTGCCATCAGTGTAGGACAGGGGGCCTACAATGAGCAGTTCTTC. This gives the protein CAISVGQGAYNEQFF.

The chain is built from TRBV2 and TRBJ2-7, with D perhaps TRBD2 (5 bases). Trimming left V 6 bases short and J 7 bases short, with 16 bases between. From germline, CDR1 is SNHLY and CDR2 FYNNEI. The CDR3 contains 13 residues. The CDR3 DNA reads TGTGCCAGCAGACGCGGGCTCGCACGGGAGCAGTACTTC. It translates to CASRRGLAREQYF.

This clonotype was recorded at least ten times. The V call is TRBV11-3, the J call TRBJ2-5; 8 positions match TRBD2. V gave up 1 base and J gave up 2 bases; unmatched junction bases: 6. CDR1 is SGHNT, CDR2 YENEEA, per germline. The CDR3 spans 16 residues. The CDR3 DNA follows: TGTGCCAGCAGCTTAGGACTAGCGCTCGGTCAAGAGACCCAGTACTTC. The encoded protein is CASSLGLALGQETQYF.

This clonotype was picked up many times. The J gene is TRBJ2-7, the V gene TRBV2, with D perhaps given as TRBD1 or TRBD2 (5 bases each). V lost 6 bases to trimming and J lost 0 bases, with 6 bases between them. CDR1 is SNHLY and CDR2 is FYNNEI in the germline V gene. This CDR3 spans 12 amino acids. The CDR3 spells CASRGPSYEQYF. The CDR3, as DNA: TGTGCCAGCAGGGGACCCTCCTACGAGCAGTACTTC.

This clonotype was found many times. The rearrangement joins TRBV6-1 to TRBJ2-5; unclear D gene. The V gene's germline CDR1 is MNHNS and CDR2 SASEGT. V shed 7 bases and J shed 7 bases, with 13 bases lying between them. The CDR3 consists of 12 residues. CDR3 bases: TGTGCCAGCATGGGTTCCAGAGGGACCCAGTACTTC. It yields the protein CASMGSRGTQYF.

This clonotype was found a few times. J is TRBJ1-2 and V is TRBV19, with 7 nucleotides matching TRBD1. Germline CDR1 is LNHDA and CDR2 is SQIVND (reference sequence). The CDR3 loop spans 14 amino acids. V shed 4 bases, J shed 8 bases, and the junction held 10 bases outside the gene matches. CDR3 loop: CASSTPGQQYGYTF. The CDR3 region has the DNA TGTGCCAGTAGTACCCCGGGACAGCAATACGGCTACACCTTC.